This T cell receptor (beta chain) was identified during a study of preoperative IRX-2 immunotherapy in early breast cancer. This CDR3 has 18 residues. The V segment lost 3 bases and the J segment 6 bases; nucleotides outside the gene matches: 14. CDR1 is MNHEY, CDR2 SMNVEV, per germline (reference sequence). This clone was seen a few times. The sample's treatment: preoperative locoregional IRX-2 cytokine immunotherapy. Patients received preoperative, locoregional IRX-2 cytokine immunotherapy in a phase Ib study. Sequencing used immunoSEQ multiplex PCR; TCRdb keeps in-frame clones, though not all of them. This sample carries about 62,000 clones, approximately 93% of them seen once, and the ten largest clones take approximately 1.8%.

The chain recombines TRBV27 with TRBJ2-2; 9 positions agree with TRBD2. Sampling was carried out from a patient treated with IRX-2 immunotherapy. The sequence was collected from a human donor with breast cancer. The CDR3 here is CASSFSLAGLSRSGELFF. The CDR3 bases are TGTGCCAGCAGTTTTAGCCTAGCGGGACTAAGCCGGTCCGGGGAGCTGTTTTTT.